One sample yielded the 8 T cell receptor beta chains listed below, sequenced in a study of CD8 T cells in Susac syndrome. Reverse transcription of about 0.5 to 1 ug RNA used random hexamers. One entry per CDR3 protein, called by TCRdb with MiXCR from the immunoSEQ multiplex PCR reads. This table has approximately 260,000 distinct CDR3 sequences, about 96% appearing once. Sequenced: CD4+ T cells from PBMCs. The receptor source for this set is a human donor with Susac syndrome.

The chain has TRBV5-1 and TRBJ2-5; D is unclear. Germline V lookup: CDR1 SGHRS, CDR2 YFSETQ. The CDR3 length is 14 residues. The germline V and J ends were trimmed by 1 base and 4 bases, with 11 bases remaining between them. In DNA, the CDR3 is TGCGCCAGCAGCTTGCGGGCGGCACCAGAGACCCAGTACTTC. Encoded protein: CASSLRAAPETQYF.

The rearrangement uses TRBV12-5 and TRBJ2-2; possibly TRBD2 for D (5 bases). Germline CDR1 is LGHNT and CDR2 is FRNRAP. CDR3 length: 13 amino acids. The chain's CDR3 is CASCGPGTGELFF. The CDR3 DNA is TGTGCCTCGTGCGGGCCGGGAACCGGGGAGCTGTTTTTT.

J is TRBJ2-5 and V is TRBV7-3, with D maybe TRBD2 (5 bases). Trimming removed 2 bases from V and 2 bases from J, with 12 bases in between. The CDR3 is 15 amino acids. Germline CDR1 is SGHTA and CDR2 is FQGTGA. CDR3 bases: TGTGCCAGCAGCTTAGCGTCTAGCCGGCAAGAGACCCAGTACTTC. Its translation: CASSLASSRQETQYF.

The gene calls are TRBV7-9 and TRBJ1-4, with 9 positions matching TRBD1. This CDR3 comprises 15 residues. The germline V gene has CDR1 SEHNR and CDR2 FQNEAQ (reference sequence). Unmatched junction bases numbered 13, after V lost 10 bases and J lost 7 bases. The CDR3 DNA reads as TGTGCCACACACCGCCAGGGACAGGGAGGTGAAAAACTGTTTTTT. It encodes CATHRQGQGGEKLFF.

This clonotype was recorded only once. V and J are TRBV5-1 and TRBJ2-6; 16 bases fit TRBD2. Germline-derived CDR1 and CDR2 are SGHRS and YFSETQ. This CDR3 contains 20 residues. V was pared by 4 bases and J by 3 bases, with 10 bases of the junction left unmatched. Here the CDR3 reads CASSLGTSGRVDFGANVLTF. Here the CDR3 DNA reads TGCGCCAGCAGCCTCGGGACTAGCGGGAGGGTGGATTTTGGGGCCAACGTCCTGACTTTC.

The V and J genes are TRBV14 and TRBJ1-2; perhaps TRBD1 as D (6 bases). The CDR3 runs to 12 residues. Trimming cost V 4 bases and J 8 bases, with 11 bases left between them. CDR1 and CDR2 from the germline V gene are SGHDN and FVKESK. This CDR3 is CASSLGARGYTF. CDR3 nucleotides: TGTGCCAGCAGCCTGGGGGCCCGCGGCTACACCTTC.

The genes are TRBV19 and TRBJ2-2, with 11 bases matching TRBD1. CDR1 LNHDA and CDR2 SQIVND come from the germline V gene (reference sequence). J lost 5 bases, V lost 5 bases, and 4 bases had no gene match. The CDR3 length is 15 residues. CDR3 sequence (DNA): TGTGCCAGTAGTTTGGACAGGGGGCGAACCGGGGAGCTGTTTTTT. As protein: CASSLDRGRTGELFF.

V and J are TRBV30 and TRBJ1-5; D is perhaps TRBD1 (5 bases). Trimming pared 4 bases from V and 4 bases from J, leaving 14 bases between. The CDR3 totals 14 residues. Germline CDR1 reads GTSNPN; CDR2 reads SVGIG (reference sequence). The CDR3 DNA is TGTGCCTGGAATGGTGGGGGTACTAATCAGCCCCAGCATTTT. Translated: CAWNGGGTNQPQHF.